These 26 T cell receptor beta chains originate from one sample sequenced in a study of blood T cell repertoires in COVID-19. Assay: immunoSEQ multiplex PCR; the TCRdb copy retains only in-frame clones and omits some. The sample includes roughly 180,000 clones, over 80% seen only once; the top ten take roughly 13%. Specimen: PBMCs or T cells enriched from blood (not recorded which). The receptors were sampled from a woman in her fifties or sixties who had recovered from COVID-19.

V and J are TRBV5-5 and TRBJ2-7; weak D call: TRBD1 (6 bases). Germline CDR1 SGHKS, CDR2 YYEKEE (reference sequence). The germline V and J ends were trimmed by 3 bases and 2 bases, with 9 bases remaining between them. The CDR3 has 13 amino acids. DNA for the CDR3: TGTGCCAGCAGCTCCTCAGGGGCCTACGAGCAGTACTTC. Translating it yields CASSSSGAYEQYF. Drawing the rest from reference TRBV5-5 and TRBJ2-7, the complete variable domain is DAGVTQSPTHLIKTRGQQVTLRCSPISGHKSVSWYQQVLGQGPQFIFQYYEKEERGRGNFPDRFSARQFPNYSSELNVNALLLGDSALYLCASSSSGAYEQYFGPGTRLTVT.

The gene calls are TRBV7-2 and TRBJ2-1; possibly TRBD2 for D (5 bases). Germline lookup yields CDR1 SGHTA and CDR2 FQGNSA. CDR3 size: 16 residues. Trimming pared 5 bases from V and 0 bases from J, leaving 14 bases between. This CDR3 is CASSLLGSSSYNEQFF. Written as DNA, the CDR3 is TGTGCCAGCAGCCTGCTGGGGAGCAGCTCCTACAATGAGCAGTTCTTC.

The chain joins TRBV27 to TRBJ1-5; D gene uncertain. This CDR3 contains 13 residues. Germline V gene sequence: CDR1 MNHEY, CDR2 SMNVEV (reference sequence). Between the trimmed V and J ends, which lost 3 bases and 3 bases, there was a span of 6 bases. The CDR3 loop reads CASSLSYNQPQHF. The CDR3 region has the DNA TGTGCCAGCAGTTTGTCCTACAATCAGCCCCAGCATTTT.

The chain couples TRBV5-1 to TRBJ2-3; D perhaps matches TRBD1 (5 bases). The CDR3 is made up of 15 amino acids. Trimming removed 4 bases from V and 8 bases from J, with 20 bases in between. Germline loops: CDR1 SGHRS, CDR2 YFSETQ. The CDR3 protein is CASSPEPGVRGTQYF. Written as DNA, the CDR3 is TGCGCCAGCAGCCCTGAGCCAGGAGTTAGGGGTACGCAGTATTTT.

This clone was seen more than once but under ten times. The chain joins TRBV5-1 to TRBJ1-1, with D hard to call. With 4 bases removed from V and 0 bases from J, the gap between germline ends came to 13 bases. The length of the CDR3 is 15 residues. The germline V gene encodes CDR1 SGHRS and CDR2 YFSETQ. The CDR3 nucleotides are TGCGCCAGCAGCGTAAACAGTCAGATGAACACTGAAGCTTTCTTT. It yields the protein CASSVNSQMNTEAFF.

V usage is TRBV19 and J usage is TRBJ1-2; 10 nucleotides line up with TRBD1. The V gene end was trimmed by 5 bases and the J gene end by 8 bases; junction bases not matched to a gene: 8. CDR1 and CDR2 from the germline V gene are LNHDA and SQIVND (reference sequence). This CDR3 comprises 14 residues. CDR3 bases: TGTGCCAGTAGTGCGAATGACAGGGGGCGAGGCTACACCTTC. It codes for CASSANDRGRGYTF. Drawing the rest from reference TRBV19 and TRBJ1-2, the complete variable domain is DGGITQSPKYLFRKEGQNVTLSCEQNLNHDAMYWYRQDPGQGLRLIYYSQIVNDFQKGDIAEGYSVSREKKESFPLTVTSAQKNPTAFYLCASSANDRGRGYTFGSGTRLTVV.

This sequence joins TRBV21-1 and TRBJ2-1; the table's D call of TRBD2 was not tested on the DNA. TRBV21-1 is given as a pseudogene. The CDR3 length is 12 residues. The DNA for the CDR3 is TGTGCCAGCAGCAAAGAGAGGGATGAGCAGTTCTTC. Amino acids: CASSKERDEQFF.

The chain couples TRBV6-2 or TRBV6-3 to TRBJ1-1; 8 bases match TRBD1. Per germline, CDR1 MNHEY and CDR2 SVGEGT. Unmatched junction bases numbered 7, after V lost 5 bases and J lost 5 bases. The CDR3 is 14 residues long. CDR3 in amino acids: CASSQTGDWTEAFF. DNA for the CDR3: TGTGCCAGCAGTCAGACAGGGGACTGGACTGAAGCTTTCTTT.

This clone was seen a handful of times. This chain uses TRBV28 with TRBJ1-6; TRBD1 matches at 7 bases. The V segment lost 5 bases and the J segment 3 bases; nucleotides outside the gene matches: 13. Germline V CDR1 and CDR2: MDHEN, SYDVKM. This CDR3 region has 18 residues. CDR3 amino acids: CASSPAPNRQGYNSPLHF. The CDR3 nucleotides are TGTGCCAGCAGTCCAGCCCCCAATCGACAGGGCTATAATTCACCCCTCCACTTT.

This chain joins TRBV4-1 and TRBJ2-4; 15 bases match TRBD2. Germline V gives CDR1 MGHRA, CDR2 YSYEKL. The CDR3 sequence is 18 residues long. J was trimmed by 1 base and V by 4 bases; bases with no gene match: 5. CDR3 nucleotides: TGCGCCAGCAGCCGAGGACTAGCGGGAGGGCGGGCCAAAAACATTCAGTACTTC. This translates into CASSRGLAGGRAKNIQYF.

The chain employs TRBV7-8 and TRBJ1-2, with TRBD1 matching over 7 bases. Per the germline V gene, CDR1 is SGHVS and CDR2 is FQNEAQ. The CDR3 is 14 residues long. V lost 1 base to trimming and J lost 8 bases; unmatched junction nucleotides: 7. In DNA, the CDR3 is TGTGCCAGCAGCTTAGGTCAGGGGGTAAAAGGCTACACCTTC. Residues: CASSLGQGVKGYTF.

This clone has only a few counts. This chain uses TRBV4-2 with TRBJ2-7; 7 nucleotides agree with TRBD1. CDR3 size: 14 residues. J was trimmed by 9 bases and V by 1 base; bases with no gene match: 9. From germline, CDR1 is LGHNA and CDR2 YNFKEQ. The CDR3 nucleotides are TGTGCCAGCAGCCAAGGGGGACAGACCTTACCGCAGTACTTC. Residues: CASSQGGQTLPQYF.

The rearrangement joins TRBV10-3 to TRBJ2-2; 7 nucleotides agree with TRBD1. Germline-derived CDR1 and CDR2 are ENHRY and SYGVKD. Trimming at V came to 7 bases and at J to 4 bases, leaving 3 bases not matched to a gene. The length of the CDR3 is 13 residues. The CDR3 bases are TGTGCCATCACAGGGGGTGTCACCGGGGAGCTGTTTTTT. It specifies CAITGGVTGELFF.

CDR3 bases: TGTGCCAGCAGTGAGGGTTCAGGGCGGGAGACCCAGTACTTC. Its protein is CASSEGSGRETQYF. The chain joins TRBV6-1 to TRBJ2-5; tentatively, D is TRBD1 (5 bases). V was trimmed by 3 bases and J by 5 bases, leaving 13 bases between them. The V gene's germline CDR1 is MNHNS and CDR2 SASEGT. This CDR3 has 14 amino acids.

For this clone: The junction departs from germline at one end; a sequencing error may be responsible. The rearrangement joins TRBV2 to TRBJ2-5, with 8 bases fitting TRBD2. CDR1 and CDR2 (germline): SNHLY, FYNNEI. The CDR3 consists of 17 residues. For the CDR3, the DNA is TGTGCCAGCAGCGAAGGCGGGGGGCGGTCTTTCCAAGAGACCCAGTACTTC. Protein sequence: CASSEGGGRSFQETQYF. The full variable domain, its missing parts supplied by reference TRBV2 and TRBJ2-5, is EPEVTQTPSHQVTQMGQEVILRCVPISNHLYFYWYRQILGQKVEFLVSFYNNEISEKSEIFDDQFSVERPDGSNFTLKIRSTKLEDSAMYFCASSEGGGRSFQETQYFGPGTRLLVL.

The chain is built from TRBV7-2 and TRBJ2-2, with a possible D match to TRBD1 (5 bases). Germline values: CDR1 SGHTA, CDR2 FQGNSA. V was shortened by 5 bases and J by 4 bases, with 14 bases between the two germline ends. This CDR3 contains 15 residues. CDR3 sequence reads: CASSPRTFGTGELFF. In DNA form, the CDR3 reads TGTGCCAGCAGCCCTCGGACATTCGGCACCGGGGAGCTGTTTTTT.

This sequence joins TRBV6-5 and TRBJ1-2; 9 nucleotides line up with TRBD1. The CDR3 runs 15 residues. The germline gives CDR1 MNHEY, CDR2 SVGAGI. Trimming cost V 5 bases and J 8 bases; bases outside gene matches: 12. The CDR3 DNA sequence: TGTGCCAGCAGTCCGGCGGGACAGGGTGTGTTGGGCTACACCTTC. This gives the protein CASSPAGQGVLGYTF.

The CDR3 protein is CASSQRQGHQPQHF. In DNA, the CDR3 is TGTGCCAGCAGTCAACGACAGGGTCATCAGCCCCAGCATTTT. The chain joins TRBV27 to TRBJ1-5; 7 bases agree with TRBD1. The CDR3 consists of 14 residues. J was trimmed by 5 bases and V by 5 bases; bases with no gene match: 6. CDR1 is MNHEY and CDR2 is SMNVEV in the germline V gene (reference sequence).

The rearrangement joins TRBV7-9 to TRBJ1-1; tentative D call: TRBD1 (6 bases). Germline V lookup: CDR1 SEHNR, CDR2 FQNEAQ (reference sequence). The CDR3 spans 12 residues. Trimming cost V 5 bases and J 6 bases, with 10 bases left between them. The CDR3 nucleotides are TGTGCCAGCAGCACACAGGGTTCTGAAGCTTTCTTT. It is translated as CASSTQGSEAFF.

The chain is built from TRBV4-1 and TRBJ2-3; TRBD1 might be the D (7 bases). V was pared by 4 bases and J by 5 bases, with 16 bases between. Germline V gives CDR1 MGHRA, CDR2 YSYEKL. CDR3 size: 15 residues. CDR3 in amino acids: CASSPLGTAGDTQYF. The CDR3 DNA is TGCGCCAGCAGCCCTCTCGGGACAGCGGGAGATACGCAGTATTTT.

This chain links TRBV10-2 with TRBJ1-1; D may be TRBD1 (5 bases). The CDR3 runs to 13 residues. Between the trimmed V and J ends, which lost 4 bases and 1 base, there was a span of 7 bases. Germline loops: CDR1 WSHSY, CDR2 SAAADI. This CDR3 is CASSGGQNTEAFF. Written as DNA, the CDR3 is TGCGCCAGCAGTGGCGGACAGAACACTGAAGCTTTCTTT.

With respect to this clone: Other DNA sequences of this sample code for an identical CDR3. The CDR3 bases are TGTGCCAGCAGTTTATCCGGGGGCACAGATACGCAGTATTTT. Protein sequence: CASSLSGGTDTQYF. J is TRBJ2-3 and V is TRBV28; maybe TRBD2 (5 bases). Germline V gene sequence: CDR1 MDHEN, CDR2 SYDVKM. The CDR3 contains 14 residues. Trimming left V 1 base short and J 1 base short, with 6 bases between.

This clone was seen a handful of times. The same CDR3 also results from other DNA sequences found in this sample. The CDR3: CASSVKGDTEAFF. In DNA, the CDR3 is TGTGCCAGTAGTGTTAAGGGGGACACTGAAGCTTTCTTT. V and J are TRBV19 and TRBJ1-1; TRBD1 might be the D (6 bases). Germline CDR1 is LNHDA and CDR2 is SQIVND (reference sequence). The CDR3 covers 13 residues. Deletions cut 5 bases from V and 3 bases from J, with 10 bases between.

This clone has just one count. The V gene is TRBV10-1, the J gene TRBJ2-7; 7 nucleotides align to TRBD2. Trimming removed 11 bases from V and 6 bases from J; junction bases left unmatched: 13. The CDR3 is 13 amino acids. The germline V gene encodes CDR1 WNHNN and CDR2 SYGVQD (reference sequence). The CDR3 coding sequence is TGCGCCCCCGGTTGGGGGAAGCGGGGCGAGCAGTACTTC. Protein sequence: CAPGWGKRGEQYF.

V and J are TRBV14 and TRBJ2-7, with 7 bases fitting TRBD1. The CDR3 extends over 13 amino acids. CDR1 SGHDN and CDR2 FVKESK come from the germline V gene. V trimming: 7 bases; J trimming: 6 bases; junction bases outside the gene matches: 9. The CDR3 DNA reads TGTGCCAGCAAAGGACAGGTAGTGGGCGAGCAGTACTTC. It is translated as CASKGQVVGEQYF.

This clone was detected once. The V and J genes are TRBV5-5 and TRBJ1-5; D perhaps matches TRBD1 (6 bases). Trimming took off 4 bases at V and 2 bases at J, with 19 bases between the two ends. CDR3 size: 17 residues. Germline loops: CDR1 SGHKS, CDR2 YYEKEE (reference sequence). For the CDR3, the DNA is TGTGCCAGCAGCCCCGGGACACCCCTGGCGGGCAATCAGCCCCAGCATTTT. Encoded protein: CASSPGTPLAGNQPQHF.